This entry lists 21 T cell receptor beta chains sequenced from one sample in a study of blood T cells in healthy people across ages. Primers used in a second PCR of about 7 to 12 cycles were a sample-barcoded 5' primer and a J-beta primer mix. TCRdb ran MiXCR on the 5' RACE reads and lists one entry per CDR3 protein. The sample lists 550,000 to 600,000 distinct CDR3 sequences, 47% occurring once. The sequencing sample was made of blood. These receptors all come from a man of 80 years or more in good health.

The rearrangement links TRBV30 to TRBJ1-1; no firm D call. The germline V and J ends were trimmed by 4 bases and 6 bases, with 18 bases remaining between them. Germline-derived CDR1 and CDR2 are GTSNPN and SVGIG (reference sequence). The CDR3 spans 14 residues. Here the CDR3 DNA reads TGTGCCTGGACCAGTGTGCATAGTGTGTCTGAAGCTTTCTTT. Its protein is CAWTSVHSVSEAFF.

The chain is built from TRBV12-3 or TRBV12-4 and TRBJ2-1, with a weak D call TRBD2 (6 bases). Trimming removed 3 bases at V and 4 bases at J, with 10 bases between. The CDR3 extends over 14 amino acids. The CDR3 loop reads CASSFAGRYNEQFF. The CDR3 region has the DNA TGTGCCAGCAGTTTCGCGGGGAGGTACAATGAGCAGTTCTTC.

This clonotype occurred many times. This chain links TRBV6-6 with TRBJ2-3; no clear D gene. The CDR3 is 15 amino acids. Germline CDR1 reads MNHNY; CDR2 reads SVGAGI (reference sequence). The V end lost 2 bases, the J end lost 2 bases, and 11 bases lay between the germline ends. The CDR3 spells CASSYPDGPTDTQYF. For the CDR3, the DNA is TGTGCCAGCAGTTACCCTGACGGACCCACAGATACGCAGTATTTT.

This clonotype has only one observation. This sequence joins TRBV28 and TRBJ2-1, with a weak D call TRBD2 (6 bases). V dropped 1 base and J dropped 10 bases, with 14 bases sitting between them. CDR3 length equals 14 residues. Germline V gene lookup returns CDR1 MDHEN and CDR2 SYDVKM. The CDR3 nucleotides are TGTGCCAGCAGTTTATCCCCCGGGAGTCAGGAGCAGTTCTTC. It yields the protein CASSLSPGSQEQFF. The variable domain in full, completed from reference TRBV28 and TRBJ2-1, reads DVKVTQSSRYLVKRTGEKVFLECVQDMDHENMFWYRQDPGLGLRLIYFSYDVKMKEKGDIPEGYSVSREKKERFSLILESASTNQTSMYLCASSLSPGSQEQFFGPGTRLTVL.

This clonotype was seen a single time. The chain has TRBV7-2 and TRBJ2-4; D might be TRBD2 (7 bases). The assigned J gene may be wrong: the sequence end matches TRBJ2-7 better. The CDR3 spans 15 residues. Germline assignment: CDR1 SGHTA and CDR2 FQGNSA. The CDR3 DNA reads TGTGCCAGCAGCCCCGTACGGGGGGCAAGGTACGAGCAGTACTTC. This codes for CASSPVRGARYEQYF.

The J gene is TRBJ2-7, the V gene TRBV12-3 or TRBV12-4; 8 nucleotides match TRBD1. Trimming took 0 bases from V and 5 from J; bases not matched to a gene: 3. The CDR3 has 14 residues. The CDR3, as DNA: TGTGCCAGCAGTTTAGCGCTGACAGGGGACGAGCAGTACTTC. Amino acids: CASSLALTGDEQYF.

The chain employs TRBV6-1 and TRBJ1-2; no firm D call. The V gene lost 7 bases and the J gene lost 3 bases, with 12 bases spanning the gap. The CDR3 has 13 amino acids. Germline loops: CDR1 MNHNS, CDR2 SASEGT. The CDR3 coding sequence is TGTGCCAGCATGGAGGCCAGTTACTATGGCTACACCTTC. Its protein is CASMEASYYGYTF.

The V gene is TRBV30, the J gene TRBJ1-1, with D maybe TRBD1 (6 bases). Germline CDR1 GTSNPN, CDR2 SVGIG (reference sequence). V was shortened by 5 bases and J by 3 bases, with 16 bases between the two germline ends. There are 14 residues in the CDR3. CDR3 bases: TGTGCCTGGTATGCCGGGGGGCGGGACACTGAAGCTTTCTTT. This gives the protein CAWYAGGRDTEAFF.

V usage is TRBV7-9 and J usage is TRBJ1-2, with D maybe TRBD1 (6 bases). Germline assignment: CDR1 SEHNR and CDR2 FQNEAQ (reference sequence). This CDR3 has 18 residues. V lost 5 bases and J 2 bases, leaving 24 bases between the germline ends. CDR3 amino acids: CASSPDSGQPIPNYGYTF. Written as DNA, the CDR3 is TGTGCCAGCAGCCCCGACTCCGGACAGCCGATCCCAAACTATGGCTACACCTTC.

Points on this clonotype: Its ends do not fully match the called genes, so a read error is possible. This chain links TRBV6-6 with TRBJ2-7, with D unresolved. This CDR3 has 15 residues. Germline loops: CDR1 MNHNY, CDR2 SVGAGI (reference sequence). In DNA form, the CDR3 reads TGTGCCAGCAGTTACGCCGACCGAAGTGGCTACAAGCAGTACTTC. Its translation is CASSYADRSGYKQYF.

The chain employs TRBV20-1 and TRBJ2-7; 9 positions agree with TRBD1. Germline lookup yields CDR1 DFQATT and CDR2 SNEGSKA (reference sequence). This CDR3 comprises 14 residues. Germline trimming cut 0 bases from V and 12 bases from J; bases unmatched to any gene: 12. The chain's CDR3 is CSARDTRNRGLGYF. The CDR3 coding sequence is TGCAGTGCTAGAGATACTCGGAACAGGGGGCTGGGGTACTTC.

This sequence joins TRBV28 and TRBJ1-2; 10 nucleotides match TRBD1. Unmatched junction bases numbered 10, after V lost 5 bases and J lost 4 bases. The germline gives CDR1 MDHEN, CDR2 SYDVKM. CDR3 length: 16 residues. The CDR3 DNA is TGTGCCAGCAGTCCCGCCGGGACAGGGGCGTCCTATGGCTACACCTTC. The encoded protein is CASSPAGTGASYGYTF.

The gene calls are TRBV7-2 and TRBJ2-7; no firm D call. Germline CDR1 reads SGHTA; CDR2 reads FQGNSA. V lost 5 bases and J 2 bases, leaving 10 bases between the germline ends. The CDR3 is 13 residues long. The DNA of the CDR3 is TGTGCCAGCAGCCCCCGGGCAGCCTACGAGCAGTACTTC. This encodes CASSPRAAYEQYF.

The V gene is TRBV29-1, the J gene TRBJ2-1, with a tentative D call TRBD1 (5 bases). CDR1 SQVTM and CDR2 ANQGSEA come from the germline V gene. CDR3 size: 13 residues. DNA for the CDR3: TGCAGTTTCACTCCGGACACCCTCAATGAGCAGTTCTTC. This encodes CSFTPDTLNEQFF.

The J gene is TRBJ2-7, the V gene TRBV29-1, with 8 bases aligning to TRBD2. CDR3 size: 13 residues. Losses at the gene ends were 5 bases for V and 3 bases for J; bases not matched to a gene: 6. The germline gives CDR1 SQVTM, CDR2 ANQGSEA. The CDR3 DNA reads TGCAGCGTTCGGGCGGGAGGCTTCTACGAGCAGTACTTC. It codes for CSVRAGGFYEQYF.

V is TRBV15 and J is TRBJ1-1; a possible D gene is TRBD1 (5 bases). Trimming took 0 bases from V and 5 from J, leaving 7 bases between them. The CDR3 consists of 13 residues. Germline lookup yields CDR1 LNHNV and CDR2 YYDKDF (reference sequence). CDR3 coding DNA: TGTGCCACCAGCAGAGATCAGGGAACTGAAGCTTTCTTT. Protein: CATSRDQGTEAFF.

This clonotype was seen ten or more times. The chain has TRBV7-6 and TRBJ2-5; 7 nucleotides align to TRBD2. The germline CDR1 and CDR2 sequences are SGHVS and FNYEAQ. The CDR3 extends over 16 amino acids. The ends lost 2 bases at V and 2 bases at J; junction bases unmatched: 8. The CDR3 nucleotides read TGTGCCAGCAGCTTAAGGGCGGGAGTATGGCAAGAGACCCAGTACTTC. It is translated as CASSLRAGVWQETQYF.

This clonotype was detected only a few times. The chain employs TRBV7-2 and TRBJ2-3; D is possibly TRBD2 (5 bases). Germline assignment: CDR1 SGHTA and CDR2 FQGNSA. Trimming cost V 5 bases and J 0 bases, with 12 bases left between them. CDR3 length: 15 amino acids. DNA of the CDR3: TGTGCCAGCAGCGGACTGGGCCATAGCACAGATACGCAGTATTTT. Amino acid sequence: CASSGLGHSTDTQYF.

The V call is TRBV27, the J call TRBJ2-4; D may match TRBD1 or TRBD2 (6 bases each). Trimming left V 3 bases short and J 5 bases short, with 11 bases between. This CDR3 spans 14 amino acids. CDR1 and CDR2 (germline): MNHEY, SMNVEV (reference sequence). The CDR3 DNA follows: TGTGCCAGCAGTTTGATTAGGGGGGAAAACATTCAGTACTTC. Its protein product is CASSLIRGENIQYF.

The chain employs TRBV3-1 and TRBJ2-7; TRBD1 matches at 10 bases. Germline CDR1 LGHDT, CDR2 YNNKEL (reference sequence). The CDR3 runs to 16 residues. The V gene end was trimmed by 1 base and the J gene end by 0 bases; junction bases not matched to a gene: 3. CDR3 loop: CASSQAGQGLSYEQYF. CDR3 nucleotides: TGTGCCAGCAGCCAAGCGGGACAGGGGCTCTCCTACGAGCAGTACTTC.

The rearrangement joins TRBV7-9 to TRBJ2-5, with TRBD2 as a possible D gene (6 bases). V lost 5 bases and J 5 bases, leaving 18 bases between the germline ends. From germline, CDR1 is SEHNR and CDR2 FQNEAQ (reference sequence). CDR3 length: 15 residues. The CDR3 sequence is CASSPTTGGLETQYF. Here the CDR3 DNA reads TGTGCCAGCAGCCCCACGACCGGAGGGTTGGAGACCCAGTACTTC. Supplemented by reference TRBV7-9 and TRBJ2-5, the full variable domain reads DTGVSQNPRHKITKRGQNVTFRCDPISEHNRLYWYRQTLGQGPEFLTYFQNEAQLEKSRLLSDRFSAERPKGSFSTLEIQRTEQGDSAMYLCASSPTTGGLETQYFGPGTRLLVL.